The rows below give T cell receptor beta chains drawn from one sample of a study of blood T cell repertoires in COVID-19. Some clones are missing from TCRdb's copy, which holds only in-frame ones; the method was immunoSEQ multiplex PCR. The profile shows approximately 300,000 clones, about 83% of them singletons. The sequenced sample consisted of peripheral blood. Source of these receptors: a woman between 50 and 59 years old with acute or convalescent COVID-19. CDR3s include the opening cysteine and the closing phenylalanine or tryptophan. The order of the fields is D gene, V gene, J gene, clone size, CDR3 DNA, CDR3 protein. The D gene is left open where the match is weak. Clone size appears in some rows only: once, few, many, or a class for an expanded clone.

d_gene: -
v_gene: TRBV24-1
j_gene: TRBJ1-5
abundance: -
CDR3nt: TGTGCCACCAGTAGCTACAGGGAGGGCCAGCCCCAGCATTTT
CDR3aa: CATSSYREGQPQHF

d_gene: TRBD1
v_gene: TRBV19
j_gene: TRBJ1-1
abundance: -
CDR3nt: TGTGCCAGTTCCCGGGACAGTGGTACTGAAGCTTTCTTT
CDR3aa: CASSRDSGTEAFF

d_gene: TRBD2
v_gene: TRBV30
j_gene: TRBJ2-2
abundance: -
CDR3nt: TGTGCCTGGAGTGGACTAGCATCCGGCACCGGGGAGCTGTTTTTT
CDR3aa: CAWSGLASGTGELFF

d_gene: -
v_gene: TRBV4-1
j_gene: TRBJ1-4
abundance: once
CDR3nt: TGCGCCAGCAGCCCCTTCCAGGCAGGGGAGACAAAACTGTTTTTT
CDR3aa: CASSPFQAGETKLFF

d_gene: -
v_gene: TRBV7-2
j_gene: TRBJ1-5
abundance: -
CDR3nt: TGTGCCAGCAGCCCTGACTATAGCAATCAGCCCCAGCATTTT
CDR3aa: CASSPDYSNQPQHF

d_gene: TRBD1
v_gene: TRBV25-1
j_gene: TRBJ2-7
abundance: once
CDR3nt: TGTGCCAGCAGTGAATGGACAGGGACGGTGTCCGAGCAGTACTTC
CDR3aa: CASSEWTGTVSEQYF

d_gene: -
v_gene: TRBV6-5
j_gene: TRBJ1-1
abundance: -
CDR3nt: TGTGCCAGCAGTTCTATGGGCAGGACTGAAGCTTTCTTT
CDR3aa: CASSSMGRTEAFF

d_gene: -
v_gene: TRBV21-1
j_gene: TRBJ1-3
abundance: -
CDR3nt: TGTGCCAGCAGCCGGGGACAGCTCTCTGGAAACACCATATATTTT
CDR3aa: CASSRGQLSGNTIYF

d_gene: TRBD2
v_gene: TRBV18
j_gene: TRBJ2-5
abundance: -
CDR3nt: TGTGCCAGCTCCGACTCGCAGCGGGAGGTTTCAGAGACCCAGTACTTC
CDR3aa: CASSDSQREVSETQYF

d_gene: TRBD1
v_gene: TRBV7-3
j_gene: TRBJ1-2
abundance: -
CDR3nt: TGTGCCAGCAGCAAAGAAGCGACAGGGCACTATGGCTACACCTTC
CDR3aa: CASSKEATGHYGYTF

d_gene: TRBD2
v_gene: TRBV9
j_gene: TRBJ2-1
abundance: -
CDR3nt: TGTGCCAGCAGCGTAGACGGGACTAGGGGTCAGGATGAGCAGTTCTTC
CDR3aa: CASSVDGTRGQDEQFF

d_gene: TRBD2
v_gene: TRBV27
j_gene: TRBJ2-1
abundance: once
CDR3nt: TGTGCCAGCACCCCCGGACTAGCGGGAGGAAATTACGCCTACAATGAGCAGTTCTTC
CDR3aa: CASTPGLAGGNYAYNEQFF

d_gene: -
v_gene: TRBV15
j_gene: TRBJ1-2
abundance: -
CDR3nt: TGTGCCACCAACCCAAATAGAGTTCTTGGCCCGGGCTATGGCTACACCTTC
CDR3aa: CATNPNRVLGPGYGYTF

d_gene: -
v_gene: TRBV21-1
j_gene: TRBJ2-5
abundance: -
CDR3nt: TGTGCCAGCAGCAAAGCGCTCAGGGGTACGGAGACCCAGTACTTC
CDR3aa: CASSKALRGTETQYF

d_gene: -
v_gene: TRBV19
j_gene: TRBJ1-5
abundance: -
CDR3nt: TGTGCCAGTAGGATAGGGCCGGGACGCAAGGAGGGTGGCAATCAGCCCCAGCATTTT
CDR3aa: CASRIGPGRKEGGNQPQHF

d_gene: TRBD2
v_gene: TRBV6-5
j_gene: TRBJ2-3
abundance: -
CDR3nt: TGTGCCAGCAGTTACCGAGCGGGGGGAGCAGATACGCAGTATTTT
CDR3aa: CASSYRAGGADTQYF

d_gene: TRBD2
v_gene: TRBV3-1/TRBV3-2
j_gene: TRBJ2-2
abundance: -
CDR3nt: TGTGCCAGCAGTCCTCGGGAGCGGGGCGGGGAGCTGTTTTTT
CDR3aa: CASSPRERGGELFF

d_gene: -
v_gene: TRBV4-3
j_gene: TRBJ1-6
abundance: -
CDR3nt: TGCCCCAGCAGCCAACCAGGGAACTCACCCCTCCACTTT
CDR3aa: CPSSQPGNSPLHF

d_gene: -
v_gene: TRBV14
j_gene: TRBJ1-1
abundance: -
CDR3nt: TGTGCCAGCAGCCAACAAGGGGACACTGAAGCTTTCTTT
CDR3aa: CASSQQGDTEAFF

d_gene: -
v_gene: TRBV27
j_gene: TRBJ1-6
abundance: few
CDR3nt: TGTGCCAGCAGGGCGGACAGCTGGCGAAATTCACCCCTCCACTTT
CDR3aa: CASRADSWRNSPLHF

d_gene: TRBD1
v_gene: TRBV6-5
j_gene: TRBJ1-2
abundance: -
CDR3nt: TGTGCCAGCAGTTATTACGACAGGGAAAATGGCTACACCTTC
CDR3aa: CASSYYDRENGYTF

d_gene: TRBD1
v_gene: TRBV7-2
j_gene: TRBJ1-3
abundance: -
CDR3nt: TGTGCCAGCAGCTTCCCACAGGGGGCTGGAAACACCATATATTTT
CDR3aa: CASSFPQGAGNTIYF